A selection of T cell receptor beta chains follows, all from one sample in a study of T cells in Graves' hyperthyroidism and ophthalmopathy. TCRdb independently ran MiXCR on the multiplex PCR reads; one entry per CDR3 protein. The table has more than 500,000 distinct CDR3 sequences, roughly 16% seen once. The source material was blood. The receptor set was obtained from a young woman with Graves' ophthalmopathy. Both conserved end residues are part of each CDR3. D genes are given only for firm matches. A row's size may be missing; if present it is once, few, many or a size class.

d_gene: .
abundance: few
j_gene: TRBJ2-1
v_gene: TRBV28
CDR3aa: CASSFEVREQFF
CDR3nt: TGTGCCAGCAGTTTTGAAGTCCGGGAGCAGTTCTTC

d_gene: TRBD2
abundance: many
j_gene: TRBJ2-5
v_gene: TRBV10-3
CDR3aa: CAISELGTSGSGETQYF
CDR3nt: TGTGCCATCAGTGAGCTGGGGACTAGCGGGAGTGGAGAGACCCAGTACTTC

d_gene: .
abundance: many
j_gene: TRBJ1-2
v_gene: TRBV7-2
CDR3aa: CASSLLGAEYGYTF
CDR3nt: TGTGCCAGCAGCTTATTAGGGGCGGAATATGGCTACACCTTC

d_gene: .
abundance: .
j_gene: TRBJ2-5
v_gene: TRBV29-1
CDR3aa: CSVEAGEETQYF
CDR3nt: TGCAGCGTTGAAGCCGGTGAAGAGACCCAGTACTTC

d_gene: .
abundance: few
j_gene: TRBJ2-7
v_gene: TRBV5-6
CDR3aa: CASSLRVDEQYF
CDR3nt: TGTGCCAGCAGCTTGAGGGTCGACGAGCAGTACTTC

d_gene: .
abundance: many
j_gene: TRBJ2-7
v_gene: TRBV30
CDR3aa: CAWSDSVYEQYF
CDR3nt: TGTGCCTGGAGTGACAGCGTCTACGAGCAGTACTTC

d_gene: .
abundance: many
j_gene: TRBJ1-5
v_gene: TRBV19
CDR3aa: CASSTGRPGNQPQHF
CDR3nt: TGTGCCAGTAGTACGGGACGGCCGGGGAATCAGCCCCAGCATTTT

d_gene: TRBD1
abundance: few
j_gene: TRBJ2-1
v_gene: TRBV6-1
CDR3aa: CASSSTGGAYNEQFF
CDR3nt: TGTGCCAGCAGTTCTACAGGGGGCGCTTACAATGAGCAGTTCTTC

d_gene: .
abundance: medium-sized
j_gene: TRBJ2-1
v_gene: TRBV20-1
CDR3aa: CSAYGPQSVYEQFF
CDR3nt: TGCAGTGCTTATGGCCCCCAGTCAGTGTATGAGCAGTTCTTC

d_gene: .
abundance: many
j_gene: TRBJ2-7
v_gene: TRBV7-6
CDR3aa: CASSLAGHGTSYEQYF
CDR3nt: TGTGCCAGCAGCTTAGCTGGACACGGGACCTCCTACGAGCAGTACTTC

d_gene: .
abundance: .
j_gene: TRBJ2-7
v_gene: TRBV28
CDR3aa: CASSLFWGAAYEQYF
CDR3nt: TGTGCCAGCAGTTTGTTTTGGGGGGCCGCCTACGAGCAGTACTTC

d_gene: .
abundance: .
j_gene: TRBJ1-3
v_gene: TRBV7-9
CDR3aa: CASSLAGVSGNTIYF
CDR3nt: TGTGCCAGCAGCTTAGCAGGCGTCTCTGGAAACACCATATATTTT

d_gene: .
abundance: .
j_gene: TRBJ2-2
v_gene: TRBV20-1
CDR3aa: CSALWGGGRSGELFF
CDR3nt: TGCAGTGCTCTGTGGGGGGGGGGGCGGAGCGGGGAGCTGTTTTTT

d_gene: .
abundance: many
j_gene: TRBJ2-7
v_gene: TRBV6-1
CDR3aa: CASNIRDVKPYEQYF
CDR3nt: TGTGCCAGCAACATCCGGGACGTAAAACCCTACGAGCAGTACTTC

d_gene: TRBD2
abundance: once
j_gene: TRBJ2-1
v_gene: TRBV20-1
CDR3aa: CSASSGSFDEQFF
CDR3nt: TGCAGTGCATCTAGCGGGAGTTTCGATGAGCAGTTCTTC

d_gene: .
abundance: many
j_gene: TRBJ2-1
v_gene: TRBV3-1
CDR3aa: CASSPKGSDEQFF
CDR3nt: TGTGCCAGCAGCCCGAAGGGGTCTGATGAGCAGTTCTTC

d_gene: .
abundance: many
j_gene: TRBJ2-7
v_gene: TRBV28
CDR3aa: CASLPSTGKPSSGEQYF
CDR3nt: TGTGCCAGCCTTCCCTCGACCGGAAAGCCTTCCTCGGGGGAGCAGTACTTC

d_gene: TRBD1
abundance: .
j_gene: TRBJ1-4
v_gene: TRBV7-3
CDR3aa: CASSRIDRGPTNEKLFF
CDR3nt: TGTGCCAGCAGCCGGATAGACAGGGGTCCAACTAATGAAAAACTGTTTTTT

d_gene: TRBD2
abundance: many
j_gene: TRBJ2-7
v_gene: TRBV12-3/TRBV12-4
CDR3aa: CASTSLAGGLEQYF
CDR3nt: TGTGCCAGCACCTCTCTAGCGGGAGGTCTCGAGCAGTACTTC

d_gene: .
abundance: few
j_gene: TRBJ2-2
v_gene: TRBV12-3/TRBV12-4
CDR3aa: CASSLAGLSTGELFF
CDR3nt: TGTGCCAGCAGTTTGGCGGGATTGAGCACCGGGGAGCTGTTTTTT

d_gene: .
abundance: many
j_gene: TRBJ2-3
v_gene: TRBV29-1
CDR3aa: CSVEDPTDTQYF
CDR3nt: TGCAGCGTTGAAGATCCCACAGATACGCAGTATTTT

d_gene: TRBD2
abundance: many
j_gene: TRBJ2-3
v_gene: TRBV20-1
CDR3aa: CSARVGIAGGSDTQYF
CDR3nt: TGCAGTGCTAGGGTTGGGATAGCGGGAGGGTCAGATACGCAGTATTTT

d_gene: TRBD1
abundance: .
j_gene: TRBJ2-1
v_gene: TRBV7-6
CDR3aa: CASSLVWDRIGEQFF
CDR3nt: TGTGCCAGCAGCTTAGTTTGGGACAGGATCGGTGAGCAGTTCTTC

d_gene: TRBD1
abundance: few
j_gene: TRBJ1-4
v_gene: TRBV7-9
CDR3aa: CASSRTGTGWATNEKLFF
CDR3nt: TGTGCCAGCAGCCGAACCGGGACAGGGTGGGCGACTAATGAAAAACTGTTTTTT

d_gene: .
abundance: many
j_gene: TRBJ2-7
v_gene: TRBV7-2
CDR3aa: CASSSPGGGNSDEQYF
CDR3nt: TGTGCCAGCAGCTCCCCCGGGGGCGGGAACAGTGACGAGCAGTACTTC

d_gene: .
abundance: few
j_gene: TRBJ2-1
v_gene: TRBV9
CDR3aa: CASSAVFDNEQFF
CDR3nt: TGTGCCAGCAGCGCTGTCTTCGACAATGAGCAGTTCTTC

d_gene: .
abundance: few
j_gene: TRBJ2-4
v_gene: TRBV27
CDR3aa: CASMSHSKNIQYF
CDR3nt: TGTGCCAGCATGTCCCACAGCAAAAACATTCAGTACTTC

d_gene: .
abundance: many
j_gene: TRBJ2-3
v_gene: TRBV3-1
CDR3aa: CASSRTRAHPDTQYF
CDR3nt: TGTGCCAGCAGCCGCACCCGAGCTCACCCAGATACGCAGTATTTT

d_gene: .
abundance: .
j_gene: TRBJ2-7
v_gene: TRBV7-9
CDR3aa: CASSLYLGNEQYF
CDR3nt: TGTGCCAGCAGCTTGTATTTGGGGAACGAGCAGTACTTC

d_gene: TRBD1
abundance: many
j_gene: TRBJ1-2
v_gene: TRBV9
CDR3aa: CASSDAGGDYGYTF
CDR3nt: TGTGCCAGCAGCGATGCAGGGGGAGACTATGGCTACACCTTC

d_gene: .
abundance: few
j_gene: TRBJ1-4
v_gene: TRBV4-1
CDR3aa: CASSQHVSGRPNEKLFF
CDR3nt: TGCGCCAGCAGCCAACACGTTTCGGGACGGCCTAATGAAAAACTGTTTTTT

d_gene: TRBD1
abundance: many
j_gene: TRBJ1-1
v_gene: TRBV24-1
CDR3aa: CATRASPGQEAFF
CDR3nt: TGTGCCACCAGAGCCTCACCGGGACAGGAGGCTTTCTTT

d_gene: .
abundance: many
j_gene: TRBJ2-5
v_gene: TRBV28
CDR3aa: CASSFVGTTLETQYF
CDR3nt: TGTGCCAGCAGTTTCGTAGGGACCACCTTGGAGACCCAGTACTTC

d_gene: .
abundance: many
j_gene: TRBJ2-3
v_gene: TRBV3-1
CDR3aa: CASSQGKADTQYF
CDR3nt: TGTGCCAGCAGCCAAGGCAAGGCAGATACGCAGTATTTT

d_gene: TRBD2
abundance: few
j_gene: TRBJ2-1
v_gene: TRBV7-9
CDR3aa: CASSFKAGVSQGDEQFF
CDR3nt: TGTGCCAGCAGCTTTAAGGCGGGAGTAAGCCAAGGAGATGAGCAGTTCTTC

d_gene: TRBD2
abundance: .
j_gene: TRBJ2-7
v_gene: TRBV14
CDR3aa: CASSRLGAGGSHEQYF
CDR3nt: TGTGCCAGCAGCCGTTTGGGAGCGGGAGGTAGCCACGAGCAGTACTTC

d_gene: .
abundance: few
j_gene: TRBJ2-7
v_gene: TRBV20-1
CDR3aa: CSAGENSYEQYF
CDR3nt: TGCAGTGCTGGAGAAAACTCCTACGAGCAGTACTTC

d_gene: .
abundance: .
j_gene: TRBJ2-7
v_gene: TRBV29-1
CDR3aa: CSVDGEGVEQYF
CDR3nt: TGCAGCGTTGATGGGGAGGGGGTCGAGCAGTACTTC

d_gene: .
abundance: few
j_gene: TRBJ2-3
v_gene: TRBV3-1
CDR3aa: CASSQRGGINTQYF
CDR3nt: TGTGCCAGCAGCCAAAGGGGCGGGATAAATACGCAGTATTTT

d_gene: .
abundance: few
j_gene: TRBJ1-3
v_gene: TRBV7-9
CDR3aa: CASSLLGSRNTIYF
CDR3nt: TGTGCCAGCAGCTTATTGGGCAGCCGAAACACCATATATTTT

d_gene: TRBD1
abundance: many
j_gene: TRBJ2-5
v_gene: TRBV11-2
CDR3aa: CASSSKTGMQETQYF
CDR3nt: TGTGCCAGCAGCTCAAAGACAGGGATGCAAGAGACCCAGTACTTC

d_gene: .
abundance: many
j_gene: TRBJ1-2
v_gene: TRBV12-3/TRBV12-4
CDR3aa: CASSGGQGNYGYTF
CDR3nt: TGTGCCAGCAGTGGGGGGCAGGGAAACTATGGCTACACCTTC

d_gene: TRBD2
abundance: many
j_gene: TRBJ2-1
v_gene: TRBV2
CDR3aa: CASRGGGLATRRGKNEQFF
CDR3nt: TGTGCCAGCAGGGGGGGGGGACTAGCGACCCGGAGAGGAAAAAATGAGCAGTTCTTC

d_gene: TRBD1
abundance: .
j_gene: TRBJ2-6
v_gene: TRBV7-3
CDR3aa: CASSSPTGVPSGANVLTF
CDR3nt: TGTGCCAGCAGCTCCCCCACAGGGGTCCCCTCTGGGGCCAACGTCCTGACTTTC

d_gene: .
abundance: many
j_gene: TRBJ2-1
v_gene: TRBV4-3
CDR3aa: CASSQEWSSYNEQFF
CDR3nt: TGCGCCAGCAGCCAAGAATGGTCTAGCTACAATGAGCAGTTCTTC